This T cell receptor beta chain was identified in a study of blood T cells in healthy people across ages. Using a J-beta primer mix together with a sample-barcoded 5' primer, a second PCR was run for roughly 6 to 12 cycles. TCRdb called the 5' RACE reads again in MiXCR, with one record for every CDR3 protein. The sample comprises fewer than 900,000 distinct CDR3 sequences, around 36% of which are singletons, and 13% rests with the top ten. The CDR3 length is 13 residues. J gave up 10 bases and V 1 base, and 8 bases lay outside the gene matches. CDR1 and CDR2 from the germline V gene are DFQATT and SNEGSKA (reference sequence).

V usage is TRBV20-1 and J usage is TRBJ1-2, with TRBD1 matching 8 bases. The sequence was collected from a young man in good health. The source material was blood. The CDR3 DNA follows: TGCAGTGCTAGAGCCGGGGACAGGAGTAACTACACCTTC. Protein: CSARAGDRSNYTF.